This T cell receptor beta chain was captured by sequencing in a study of cytomegalovirus exposure and HLA in healthy donors. Study-wide results and caveats: The TCR clusters that emerged in the first cohort tended, a later analysis found, to co-occur in the roughly 110 validation repertoires. There were a few CMV-associated chains whose specificity for CMV antigens was confirmed in vitro. The study flagged some 170 TCR beta chains as cytomegalovirus-associated. Generally TCR sequences proved uncommon, though certain public TCRs appeared in numerous donors.

In germline, CDR1 is MDHEN, CDR2 SYDVKM. The ends were cut back, 2 bases at V and 7 bases at J, with 3 bases in the middle. The CDR3 has 11 amino acids. As to this clone: Its specificity is unknown.

Libraries were prepared by immunoSEQ multiplex PCR; TCRdb keeps only in-frame clonotypes and omits some of them. The table shows tens of thousands of clones, with about 95% occurring only once. The rearrangement joins TRBV28 to TRBJ1-3; no firm D call. The TCR comes from a woman under 30 in good health and CMV-seropositive. Sequenced sample: PBMCs. The DNA of the CDR3 is TGTGCCAGCAGTTTACAGAACACCATATATTTT. It translates to CASSLQNTIYF.